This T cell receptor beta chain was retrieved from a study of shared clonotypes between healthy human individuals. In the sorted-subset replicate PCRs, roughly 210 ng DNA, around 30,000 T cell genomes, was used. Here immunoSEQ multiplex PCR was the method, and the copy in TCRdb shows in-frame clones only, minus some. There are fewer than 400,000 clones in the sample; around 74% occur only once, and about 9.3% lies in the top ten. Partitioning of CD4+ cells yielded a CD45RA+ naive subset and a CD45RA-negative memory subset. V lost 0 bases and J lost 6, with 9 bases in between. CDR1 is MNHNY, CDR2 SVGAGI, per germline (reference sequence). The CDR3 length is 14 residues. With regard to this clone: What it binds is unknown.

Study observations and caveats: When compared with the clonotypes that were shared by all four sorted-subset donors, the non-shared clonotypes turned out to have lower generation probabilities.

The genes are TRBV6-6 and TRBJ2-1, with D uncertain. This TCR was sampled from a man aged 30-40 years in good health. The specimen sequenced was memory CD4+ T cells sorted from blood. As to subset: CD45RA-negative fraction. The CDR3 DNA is TGTGCCAGCAGTTACTCGAGGCAGGCCAATGAGCAGTTCTTC. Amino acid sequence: CASSYSRQANEQFF.